The 7 T cell receptor beta chains below all came from one sample that was sequenced in a study of T cells in Graves' hyperthyroidism and ophthalmopathy. The TCR beta CDR3 regions underwent amplification using RNA transcripts as the source. The HTBI primer set drove a first-round RT-PCR of the TCR CDR3. MiXCR, applied by TCRdb to the multiplex PCR reads, yields one record per CDR3 protein. Of hundreds of thousands of distinct CDR3 sequences listed, over 35% are singletons. Input material: blood. Receptor source: a man between 18 and 29 years old with Graves' hyperthyroidism.

This clonotype has at least ten counts. This chain uses TRBV2 with TRBJ2-6; 7 bases line up with TRBD1. The trim removed 10 bases at V and 0 bases at J, leaving 6 bases unmatched. Germline CDR1 reads SNHLY; CDR2 reads FYNNEI. CDR3 length: 15 residues. The CDR3 DNA sequence: TGTGCCATAAGACAGGGCGTCTCTGGGGCCAACGTCCTGACTTTC. It translates to CAIRQGVSGANVLTF. The whole variable domain, filled in from reference TRBV2 and TRBJ2-6, reads EPEVTQTPSHQVTQMGQEVILRCVPISNHLYFYWYRQILGQKVEFLVSFYNNEISEKSEIFDDQFSVERPDGSNFTLKIRSTKLEDSAMYFCAIRQGVSGANVLTFGAGSRLTVL.

This clonotype was found many times. This sequence joins TRBV6-5 and TRBJ1-5; D not certain. Germline V gene data show CDR1 as MNHEY and CDR2 as SVGAGI. There are 16 residues in the CDR3. Trimming took off 0 bases at V and 0 bases at J, with 9 bases between the two ends. As DNA, the CDR3 is TGTGCCAGCAGTTACTCGAGAGGGAGTAGCAATCAGCCCCAGCATTTT. Translation: CASSYSRGSSNQPQHF.

The V gene is TRBV7-3, the J gene TRBJ2-3; maybe TRBD2 (6 bases). The CDR3 is 14 amino acids. From germline, CDR1 is SGHTA and CDR2 FQGTGA. With 5 bases removed from V and 4 bases from J, the gap between germline ends came to 13 bases. Written as DNA, the CDR3 is TGTGCCAGCAGCGAAGCCGGAGGGGCAGATACGCAGTATTTT. Amino acids: CASSEAGGADTQYF.

This clonotype was counted a few times. Germline and junction disagree at one end, which may indicate a read error. The chain couples TRBV10-3 to TRBJ1-5; D is perhaps TRBD1 (5 bases). The CDR3 is made up of 15 amino acids. Germline CDR1 is ENHRY and CDR2 is SYGVKD. The CDR3, as DNA: TGTGCCAGCAGTGCCTCCGGGGGTTGGGATCAGCCCCAGCATTTT. It encodes CASSASGGWDQPQHF.

The chain combines TRBV2 with TRBJ2-7; D gene unclear. Looked up from germline, CDR1 is SNHLY and CDR2 is FYNNEI. The length of the CDR3 is 14 residues. Trimming removed 8 bases at V and 0 bases at J, with 14 bases between. DNA for the CDR3: TGTGCCAGCGTTTATGTCTGGGGCTCCTACGAGCAGTACTTC. Amino acid sequence: CASVYVWGSYEQYF. The entire variable domain, with the rest obtained from reference TRBV2 and TRBJ2-7, is as follows: EPEVTQTPSHQVTQMGQEVILRCVPISNHLYFYWYRQILGQKVEFLVSFYNNEISEKSEIFDDQFSVERPDGSNFTLKIRSTKLEDSAMYFCASVYVWGSYEQYFGPGTRLTVT.

The rearrangement uses TRBV25-1 and TRBJ1-2; 9 nucleotides match TRBD1. This CDR3 has 15 residues. Germline V gene lookup returns CDR1 MGHDK and CDR2 SYGVNS. CDR3 DNA: TGTGCTAGTGATTTAGGGACAGGGCTCTTCTATGGCTACACCTTC. Its translation is CASDLGTGLFYGYTF.

This clonotype was seen many times. This chain connects TRBV29-1 to TRBJ1-4; D remains ambiguous. V was shortened by 3 bases and J by 7 bases, with 9 bases between the two germline ends. CDR1 is SQVTM, CDR2 ANQGSEA, per germline. The CDR3 runs 12 residues. CDR3 nucleotides: TGCAGCGTTGAGAGGAATCGTGAAAAACTGTTTTTT. Translation gives CSVERNREKLFF.